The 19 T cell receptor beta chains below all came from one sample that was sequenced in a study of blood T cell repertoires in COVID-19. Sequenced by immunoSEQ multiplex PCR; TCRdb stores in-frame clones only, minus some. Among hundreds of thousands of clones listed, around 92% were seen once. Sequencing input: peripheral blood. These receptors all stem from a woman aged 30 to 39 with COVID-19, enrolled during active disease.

The CDR3 sequence: CASSLSGVSYNEQFF. For the CDR3, the DNA is TGTGCCAGCAGCCTTAGCGGGGTCTCCTACAATGAGCAGTTCTTC. The chain couples TRBV3-1 (or the pseudogene TRBV3-2) to TRBJ2-1; 8 nucleotides align to TRBD2. The ends lost 4 bases at V and 0 bases at J; junction bases unmatched: 2. In germline, CDR1 is LGHDT, CDR2 YNNKEL (reference sequence). This CDR3 contains 15 residues.

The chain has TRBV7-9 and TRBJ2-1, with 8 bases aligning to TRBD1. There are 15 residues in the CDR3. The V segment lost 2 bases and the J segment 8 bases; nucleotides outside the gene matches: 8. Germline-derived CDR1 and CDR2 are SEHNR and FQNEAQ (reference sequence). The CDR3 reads CASSLLVGQGDEQFF. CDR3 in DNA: TGTGCCAGCAGCTTATTGGTCGGACAGGGCGATGAGCAGTTCTTC. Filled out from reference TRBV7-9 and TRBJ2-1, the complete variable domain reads DTGVSQNPRHKITKRGQNVTFRCDPISEHNRLYWYRQTLGQGPEFLTYFQNEAQLEKSRLLSDRFSAERPKGSFSTLEIQRTEQGDSAMYLCASSLLVGQGDEQFFGPGTRLTVL.

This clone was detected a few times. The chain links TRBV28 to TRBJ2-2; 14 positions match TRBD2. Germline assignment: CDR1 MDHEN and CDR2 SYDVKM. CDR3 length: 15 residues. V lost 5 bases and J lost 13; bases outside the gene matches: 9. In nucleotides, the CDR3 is TGTGCCAGCAGTCGGACTAGCGGGGGGTACGTAGGGCTGTTTTTT. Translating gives CASSRTSGGYVGLFF. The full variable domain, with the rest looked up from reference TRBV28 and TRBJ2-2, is DVKVTQSSRYLVKRTGEKVFLECVQDMDHENMFWYRQDPGLGLRLIYFSYDVKMKEKGDIPEGYSVSREKKERFSLILESASTNQTSMYLCASSRTSGGYVGLFFGEGSRLTVL.

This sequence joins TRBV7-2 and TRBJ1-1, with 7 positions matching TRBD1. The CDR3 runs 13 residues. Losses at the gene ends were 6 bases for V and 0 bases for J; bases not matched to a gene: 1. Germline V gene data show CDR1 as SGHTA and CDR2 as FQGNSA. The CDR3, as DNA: TGTGCCAGCAGGACAGGGATGAACACTGAAGCTTTCTTT. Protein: CASRTGMNTEAFF.

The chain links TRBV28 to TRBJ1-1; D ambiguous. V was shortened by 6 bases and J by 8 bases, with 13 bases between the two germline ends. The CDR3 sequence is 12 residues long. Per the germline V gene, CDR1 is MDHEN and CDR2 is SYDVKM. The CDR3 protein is CASSPLRLEAFF. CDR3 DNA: TGTGCCAGCAGCCCACTCAGGCTGGAAGCTTTCTTT. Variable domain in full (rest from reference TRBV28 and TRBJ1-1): DVKVTQSSRYLVKRTGEKVFLECVQDMDHENMFWYRQDPGLGLRLIYFSYDVKMKEKGDIPEGYSVSREKKERFSLILESASTNQTSMYLCASSPLRLEAFFGQGTRLTVV.

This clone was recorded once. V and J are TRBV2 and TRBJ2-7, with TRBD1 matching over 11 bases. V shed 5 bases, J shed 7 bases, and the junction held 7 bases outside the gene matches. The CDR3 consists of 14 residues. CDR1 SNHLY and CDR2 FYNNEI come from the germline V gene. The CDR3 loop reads CASSPRTGGGEQYF. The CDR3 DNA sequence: TGTGCCAGCAGTCCACGGACAGGGGGCGGGGAGCAGTACTTC.

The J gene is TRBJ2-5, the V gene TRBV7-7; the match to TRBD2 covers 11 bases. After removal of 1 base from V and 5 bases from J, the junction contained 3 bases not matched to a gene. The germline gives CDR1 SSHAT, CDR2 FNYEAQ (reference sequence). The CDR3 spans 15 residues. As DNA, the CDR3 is TGTGCCAGCAGCTTAGAATCTAGCGGGGGGGAGACCCAGTACTTC. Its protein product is CASSLESSGGETQYF.

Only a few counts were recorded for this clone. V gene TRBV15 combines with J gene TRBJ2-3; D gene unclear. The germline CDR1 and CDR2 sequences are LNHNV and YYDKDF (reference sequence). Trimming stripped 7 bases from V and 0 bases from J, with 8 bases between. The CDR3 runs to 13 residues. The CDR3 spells CATNSKSTDTQYF. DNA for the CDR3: TGTGCCACCAATTCTAAAAGCACAGATACGCAGTATTTT.

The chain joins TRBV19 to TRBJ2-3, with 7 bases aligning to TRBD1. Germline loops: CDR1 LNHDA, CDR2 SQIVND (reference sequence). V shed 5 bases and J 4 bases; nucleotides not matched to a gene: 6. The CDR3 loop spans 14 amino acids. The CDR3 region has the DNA TGTGCCAGTAGTTTCCGACAGGGCGCAGATACGCAGTATTTT. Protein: CASSFRQGADTQYF. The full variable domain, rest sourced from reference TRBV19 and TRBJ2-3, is DGGITQSPKYLFRKEGQNVTLSCEQNLNHDAMYWYRQDPGQGLRLIYYSQIVNDFQKGDIAEGYSVSREKKESFPLTVTSAQKNPTAFYLCASSFRQGADTQYFGPGTRLTVL.

The CDR3 spells CASSGGTGGYNEQFF. CDR3 bases: TGTGCCAGCAGCGGGGGGACAGGGGGCTACAATGAGCAGTTCTTC. This rearrangement joins TRBV5-4 to TRBJ2-1, with 11 bases fitting TRBD1. The V segment lost 4 bases and the J segment 3 bases; nucleotides outside the gene matches: 3. CDR1 SGHNT and CDR2 YYREEE come from the germline V gene (reference sequence). The CDR3 is made up of 15 amino acids.

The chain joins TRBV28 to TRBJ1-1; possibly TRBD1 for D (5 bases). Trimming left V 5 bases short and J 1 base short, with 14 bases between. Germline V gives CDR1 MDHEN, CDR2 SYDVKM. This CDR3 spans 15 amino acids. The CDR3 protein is CASSPPRVRNTEAFF. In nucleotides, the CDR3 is TGTGCCAGCAGTCCACCCAGGGTCAGGAACACTGAAGCTTTCTTT.

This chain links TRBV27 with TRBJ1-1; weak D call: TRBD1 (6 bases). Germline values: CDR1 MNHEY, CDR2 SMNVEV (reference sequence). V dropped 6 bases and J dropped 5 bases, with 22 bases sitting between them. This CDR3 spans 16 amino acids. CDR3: CASSPLRQGWKTEAFF. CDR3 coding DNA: TGTGCCAGCAGCCCCCTGAGGCAGGGGTGGAAGACTGAAGCTTTCTTT.

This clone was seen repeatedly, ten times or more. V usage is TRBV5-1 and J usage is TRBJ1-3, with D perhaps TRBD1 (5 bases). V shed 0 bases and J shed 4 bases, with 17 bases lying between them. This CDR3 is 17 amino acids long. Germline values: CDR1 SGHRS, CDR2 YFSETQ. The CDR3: CASSLESRGKSGNTIYF. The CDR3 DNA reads TGCGCCAGCAGCTTGGAGTCAAGGGGTAAATCGGGAAACACCATATATTTT.

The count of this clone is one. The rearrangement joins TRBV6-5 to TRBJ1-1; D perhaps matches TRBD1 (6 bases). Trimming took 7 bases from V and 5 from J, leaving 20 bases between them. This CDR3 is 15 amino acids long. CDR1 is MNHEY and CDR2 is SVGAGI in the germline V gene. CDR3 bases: TGTGCCAGCACCAACGAGGGGGAGGGGAGGACTGAAGCTTTCTTT. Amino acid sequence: CASTNEGEGRTEAFF.

For the CDR3, the DNA is TGTGCCAGCAGCTCTACCGGGACTCACAATGAGCAGTTCTTC. Amino acid sequence: CASSSTGTHNEQFF. This rearrangement joins TRBV5-5 to TRBJ2-1; D is perhaps TRBD2 (6 bases). Germline CDR1 SGHKS, CDR2 YYEKEE (reference sequence). The V end was cut by 3 bases, the J end by 5 bases, with 12 bases between. The CDR3 is 14 residues long. Together with reference TRBV5-5 and TRBJ2-1, the CDR3 gives the full variable domain: DAGVTQSPTHLIKTRGQQVTLRCSPISGHKSVSWYQQVLGQGPQFIFQYYEKEERGRGNFPDRFSARQFPNYSSELNVNALLLGDSALYLCASSSTGTHNEQFFGPGTRLTVL.

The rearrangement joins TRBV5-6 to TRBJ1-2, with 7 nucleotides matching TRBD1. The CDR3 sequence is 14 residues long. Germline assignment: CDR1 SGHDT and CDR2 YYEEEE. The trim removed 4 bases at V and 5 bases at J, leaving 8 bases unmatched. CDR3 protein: CASSPDRKGYGYTF. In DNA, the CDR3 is TGTGCCAGCAGCCCGGACAGGAAAGGGTATGGCTACACCTTC.

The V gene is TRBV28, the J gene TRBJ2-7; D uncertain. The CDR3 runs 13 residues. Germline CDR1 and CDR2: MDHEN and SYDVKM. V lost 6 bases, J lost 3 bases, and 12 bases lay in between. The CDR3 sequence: CASSQYKVYEQYV. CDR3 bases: TGTGCCAGCAGCCAGTACAAAGTCTACGAGCAGTACGTC.

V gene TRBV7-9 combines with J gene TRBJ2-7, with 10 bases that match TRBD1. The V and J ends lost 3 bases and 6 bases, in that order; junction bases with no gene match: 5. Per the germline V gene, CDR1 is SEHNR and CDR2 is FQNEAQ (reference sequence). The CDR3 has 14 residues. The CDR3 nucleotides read TGTGCCAGCAGCTTTGGGACAGGGGCGGCCGAGCAGTACTTC. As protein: CASSFGTGAAEQYF.

The CDR3 sequence: CASGRTSGGDYNEQFF. CDR3 DNA: TGTGCCAGCGGAAGGACTAGCGGGGGCGACTACAATGAGCAGTTCTTC. The rearrangement joins TRBV4-2 to TRBJ2-1; 13 bases fit TRBD2. This CDR3 is built from 16 residues. With 8 bases clipped from V and 3 bases from J, the junction kept 7 bases outside the gene matches. Germline assignment: CDR1 LGHNA and CDR2 YNFKEQ.